This TCR beta chain was captured in a study of regulatory T cells in long-lasting Graves disease. This clonotype turned up a few times. Specified time point: newly diagnosed GD, antithyroid drugs for less than 3 months. From RNA extracted from PBMCs, the TCR library was made. The patients were enrolled through endocrinology in Xi'an, China. Library construction for TCR beta used iRepertoire HTBI primers and Arm-PCR of CDR3 regions. TCRdb itself ran the multiplex PCR reads through MiXCR, one entry per CDR3 protein. The repertoire holds about 420,000 distinct CDR3 sequences, with 15% to 20% as singletons. Per the germline V gene, CDR1 is LGHNA and CDR2 is YNFKEQ. Trimming cost V 4 bases and J 4 bases; bases outside gene matches: 9. The CDR3 is 17 residues long. These sequences were also reported in another study, on T cells in Graves' hyperthyroidism and ophthalmopathy. Per that paper: Absence of ophthalmopathy progression within 18 months defined stable Graves' hyperthyroidism.

The specimen was peripheral blood mononuclear cells (PBMCs), collected at new diagnosis, from a patient treated with antithyroid drugs. The origin of this receptor is a woman aged 18-29 years with Graves disease. The chain is built from TRBV4-2 and TRBJ2-1; 11 nucleotides align to TRBD2. CDR3: CASSLDLTSGKYNEQFF. The DNA for the CDR3 is TGTGCCAGCAGCCTCGACCTGACTAGCGGGAAATACAATGAGCAGTTCTTC.